This record concerns one T cell receptor beta chain sequence. Its antigen is still unknown. These data originate in a study of beta chain features in type 1 diabetes. The study, taken as a whole, reports: Moderate but significant shortening of TCRB CDR3s was recorded in all four CD4+ subsets from Type 1 diabetes patients. Within the patient group, naive, central memory and Treg TCRB repertoires appeared more similar to each other than within healthy donors. The question of HLA type influencing TCRB rearrangement was one that remained unresolved here.

This CDR3 comprises 13 residues. From germline, CDR1 is GTSNPN and CDR2 SVGIG (reference sequence). J lost 8 bases, V lost 2 bases, and 5 bases had no gene match. Sorting based on CD45RO/CCR7/CD25/CD127/CD95/CD27 separated CD4+ naive, central memory, regulatory and stem cell-like memory cells. The whole isolated RNA underwent reverse transcription, so sequencing captured expressed TCRB transcripts. Clones were sequenced by immunoSEQ multiplex PCR, and TCRdb holds only the in-frame ones, with some missing. Here the sample spans a few hundred thousand clones, 24% being singletons. The rearrangement links TRBV30 to TRBJ1-2; 10 nucleotides agree with TRBD1. This clonotype was sampled from a young woman with type 1 diabetes. Input material: naive CD4+ T cells from blood. The CDR3 sequence is CAWSPGTGEGYTF. CDR3 in DNA: TGTGCCTGGAGTCCGGGGACAGGGGAGGGCTACACCTTC.